The rows below give T cell receptor beta chains drawn from one sample of a study of beta chain features in type 1 diabetes. Here immunoSEQ multiplex PCR was the method, and the copy in TCRdb shows in-frame clones only, minus some. The sample consists of some 660,000 clones, 11% to 15% of them appearing once. The sequencing sample was made of naive CD4+ T cells from blood. These receptors all stem from a man between 18 and 35 years old with type 1 diabetes. Each CDR3 is given with its conserved first and last residue. The D gene is left open where the match is weak. Rows may omit the clone size; those that give it use once, few, many or a size class.

NA	NA	TRBV5-1	TRBJ2-5	CASSFADGSEETQYF	TGCGCCAGCAGCTTCGCCGACGGGAGCGAAGAGACCCAGTACTTC
NA	NA	TRBV7-2	TRBJ2-7	CASSFGGKTYEQYF	TGTGCCAGCAGCTTTGGAGGGAAGACCTACGAGCAGTACTTC
TRBD1	few	TRBV5-1	TRBJ1-4	CASSLVGQDNEKLFF	TGCGCCAGCAGCTTGGTAGGACAGGATAATGAAAAACTGTTTTTT
TRBD2	few	TRBV19	TRBJ2-7	CASVGTSGTYEQYF	TGTGCCAGCGTGGGGACTAGCGGAACCTACGAGCAGTACTTC
NA	few	TRBV28	TRBJ2-1	CAIGQTYNEQFF	TGTGCCATCGGGCAGACCTACAATGAGCAGTTCTTC
NA	NA	TRBV5-4	TRBJ2-3	CASGASTDTQYF	TGTGCAAGTGGTGCTAGCACAGATACGCAGTATTTT
TRBD1	few	TRBV28	TRBJ2-7	CASSPGQGYEQYF	TGTGCCAGCAGCCCCGGACAGGGCTACGAGCAGTACTTC
TRBD1	NA	TRBV5-1	TRBJ1-2	CASSGGPGQGGGYTF	TGCGCCAGCAGCGGGGGACCGGGACAGGGAGGAGGCTACACCTTC
NA	NA	TRBV5-1	TRBJ2-7	CASSPMDRPSYEQYF	TGCGCCAGCAGCCCGATGGACAGACCCTCCTACGAGCAGTACTTC
NA	few	TRBV9	TRBJ2-3	CASSVGPSGRTDTQYF	TGTGCCAGCAGCGTAGGTCCGAGCGGCCGCACAGATACGCAGTATTTT
TRBD1	NA	TRBV6-4	TRBJ1-2	CASSDSGTGRLYGYTF	TGTGCCAGCAGTGACTCGGGGACAGGGCGACTCTATGGCTACACCTTC
NA	NA	TRBV30	TRBJ1-1	CAWRRLNTEAFF	TGTGCCTGGAGGCGGTTGAACACTGAAGCTTTCTTT
NA	NA	TRBV29-1	TRBJ2-3	CSVGGSLASTDTQYF	TGCAGCGTTGGGGGCAGCCTGGCTAGCACAGATACGCAGTATTTT
TRBD1	NA	TRBV28	TRBJ1-2	CASSPPGTGYGYTF	TGTGCCAGCAGCCCCCCCGGGACAGGCTATGGCTACACCTTC
NA	few	TRBV7-9	TRBJ2-3	CASSLRGASTDTQYF	TGTGCCAGCAGCCTCCGGGGGGCTAGCACAGATACGCAGTATTTT
NA	few	TRBV5-1	TRBJ2-5	CASSLGDPQETQYF	TGCGCCAGCAGCTTGGGCGACCCCCAAGAGACCCAGTACTTC
NA	NA	TRBV5-1	TRBJ1-2	CASSLEAQRASGYTF	TGCGCCAGCAGCTTGGAAGCACAGAGAGCCAGTGGCTACACCTTC
NA	few	TRBV2	TRBJ1-1	CASSFPPGQRAFF	TGTGCCAGCAGTTTCCCTCCGGGACAAAGAGCTTTCTTT
TRBD1	NA	TRBV29-1	TRBJ2-3	CSVLDRGRDTQYF	TGCAGCGTTCTGGACAGGGGTAGAGATACGCAGTATTTT
NA	NA	TRBV6-5	TRBJ1-2	CASSPRTDSGYTF	TGTGCCAGCAGTCCCAGGACGGACTCAGGCTACACCTTC
NA	few	TRBV29-1	TRBJ2-7	CSVAGRVVYEQYF	TGCAGCGTTGCCGGCAGGGTCGTGTACGAGCAGTACTTC
NA	few	TRBV14	TRBJ2-3	CASRTRGADTQYF	TGTGCCAGCAGGACTAGGGGCGCAGATACGCAGTATTTT
TRBD1	few	TRBV5-6	TRBJ1-5	CASSLAGGSNQPQHF	TGTGCCAGCAGCTTGGCAGGGGGCAGCAATCAGCCCCAGCATTTT
NA	NA	TRBV5-1	TRBJ1-1	CASSYTGAVTEAFF	TGCGCCAGCAGCTACACGGGGGCGGTTACTGAAGCTTTCTTT
NA	NA	TRBV18	TRBJ2-2	CASSPGNTGELFF	TGTGCCAGCTCACCAGGGAACACCGGGGAGCTGTTTTTT
NA	few	TRBV4-3	TRBJ2-7	CASSQGGQGSYEQYF	TGCGCCAGCAGCCAAGGCGGGCAGGGATCCTACGAGCAGTACTTC